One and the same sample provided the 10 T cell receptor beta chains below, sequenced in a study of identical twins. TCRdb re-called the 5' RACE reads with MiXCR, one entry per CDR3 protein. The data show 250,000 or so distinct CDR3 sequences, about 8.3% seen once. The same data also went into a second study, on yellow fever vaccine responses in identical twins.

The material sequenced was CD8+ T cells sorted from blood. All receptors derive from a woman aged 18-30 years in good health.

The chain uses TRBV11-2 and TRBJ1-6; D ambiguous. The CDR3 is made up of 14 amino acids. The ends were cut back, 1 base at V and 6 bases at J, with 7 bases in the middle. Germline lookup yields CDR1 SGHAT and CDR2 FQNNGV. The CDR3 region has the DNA TGTGCCAGCAGCTTAGTTCGGTTTAATTCACCCCTCCACTTT. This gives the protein CASSLVRFNSPLHF.

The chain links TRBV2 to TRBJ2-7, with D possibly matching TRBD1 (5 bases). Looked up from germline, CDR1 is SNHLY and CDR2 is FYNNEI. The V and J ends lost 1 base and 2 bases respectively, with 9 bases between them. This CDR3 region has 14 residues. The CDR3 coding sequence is TGTGCCAGCAGTGAAGTGGACACCCCCTACGAGCAGTACTTC. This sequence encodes CASSEVDTPYEQYF.

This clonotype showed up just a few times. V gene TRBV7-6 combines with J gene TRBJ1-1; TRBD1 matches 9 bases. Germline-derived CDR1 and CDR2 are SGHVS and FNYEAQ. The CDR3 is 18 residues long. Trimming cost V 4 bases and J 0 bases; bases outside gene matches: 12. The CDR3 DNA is TGTGCCAGCAGCTCCCCCGTGGGACAGGGAGGGATGAACACTGAAGCTTTCTTT. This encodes CASSSPVGQGGMNTEAFF.

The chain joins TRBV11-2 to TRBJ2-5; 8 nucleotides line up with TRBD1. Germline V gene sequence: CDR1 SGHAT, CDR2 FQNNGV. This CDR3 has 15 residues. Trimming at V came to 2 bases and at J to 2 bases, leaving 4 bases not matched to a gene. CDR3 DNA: TGTGCCAGCAGCTTACTGGGGACAGGACAAGAGACCCAGTACTTC. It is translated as CASSLLGTGQETQYF. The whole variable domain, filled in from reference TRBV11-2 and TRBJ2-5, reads EAGVAQSPRYKIIEKRQSVAFWCNPISGHATLYWYQQILGQGPKLLIQFQNNGVVDDSQLPKDRFSAERLKGVDSTLKIQPAKLEDSAVYLCASSLLGTGQETQYFGPGTRLLVL.

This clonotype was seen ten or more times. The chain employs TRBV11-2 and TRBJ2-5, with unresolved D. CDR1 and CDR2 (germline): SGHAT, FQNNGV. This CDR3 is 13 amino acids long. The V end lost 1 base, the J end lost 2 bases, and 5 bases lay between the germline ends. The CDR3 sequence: CASSLALQETQYF. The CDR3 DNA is TGTGCCAGCAGCTTAGCACTACAAGAGACCCAGTACTTC.

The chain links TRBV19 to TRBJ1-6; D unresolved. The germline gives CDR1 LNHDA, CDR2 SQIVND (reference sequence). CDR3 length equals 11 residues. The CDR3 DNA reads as TGTGCAGTGGGAGAGGGCTCACCCCTCCACTTT. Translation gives CAVGEGSPLHF.

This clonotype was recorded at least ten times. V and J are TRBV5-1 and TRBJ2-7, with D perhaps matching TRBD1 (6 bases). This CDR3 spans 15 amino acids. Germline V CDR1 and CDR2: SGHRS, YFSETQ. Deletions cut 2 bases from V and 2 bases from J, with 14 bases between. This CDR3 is CASSLMAGEPYEQYF. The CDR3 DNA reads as TGCGCCAGCAGCTTAATGGCAGGGGAGCCCTACGAGCAGTACTTC.

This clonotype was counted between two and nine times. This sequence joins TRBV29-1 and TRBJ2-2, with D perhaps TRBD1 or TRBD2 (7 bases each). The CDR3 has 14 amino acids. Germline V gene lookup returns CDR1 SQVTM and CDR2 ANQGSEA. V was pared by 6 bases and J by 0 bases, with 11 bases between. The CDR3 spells CSVSGTANTGELFF. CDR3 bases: TGCAGCGTGAGCGGGACAGCGAACACCGGGGAGCTGTTTTTT.

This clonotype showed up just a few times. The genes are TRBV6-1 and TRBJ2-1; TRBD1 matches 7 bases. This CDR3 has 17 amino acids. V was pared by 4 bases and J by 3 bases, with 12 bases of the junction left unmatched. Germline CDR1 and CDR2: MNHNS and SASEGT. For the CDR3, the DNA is TGTGCCAGCAGTGGAGTAGGGTCAGGGGGTGTCTACAATGAGCAGTTCTTC. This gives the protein CASSGVGSGGVYNEQFF.

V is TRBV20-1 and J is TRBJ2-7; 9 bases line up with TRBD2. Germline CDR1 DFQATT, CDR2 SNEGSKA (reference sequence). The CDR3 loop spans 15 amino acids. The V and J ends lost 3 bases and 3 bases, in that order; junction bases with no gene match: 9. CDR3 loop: CSARGGLAGLYEQYF. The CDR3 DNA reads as TGCAGTGCTAGGGGTGGGCTAGCGGGGCTCTACGAGCAGTACTTC.